Below are 19 T cell receptor beta chains sequenced from a single sample in a study of blood T cells in healthy people across ages (dated by TCRdb to between 2015 and 2016). Receptor amplification or capture employed 5' RACE. Sequencing instrument: Illumina HiSeq 2500. A second about 7 to 12 cycle PCR used a sample-barcoded 5' primer and a J-beta primer mix. TCRdb reworked the public reads: Q25 trimming with fastp, MiXCR clone assembly, productive beta chains retained. For every CDR3 protein sequence, its rows merge into one entry that carries the most common genes and DNA. The sample has 780,000 or so distinct CDR3 sequences on record, more than 55% of them singletons. The top ten clonotypes cover approximately 24% of the sample. Source material: blood. The receptors originated from a man aged 35 to 55 in good health.

The chain recombines TRBV30 with TRBJ2-7; a weak D match, TRBD1 (5 bases). This CDR3 has 13 residues. Per germline, CDR1 GTSNPN and CDR2 SVGIG (reference sequence). Trimming removed 1 base at V and 0 bases at J, with 7 bases between. The CDR3 bases are TGTGCCTGGAGTGGGGGCAGCTCCTACGAGCAGTACTTC. Its protein is CAWSGGSSYEQYF. Supplemented by reference TRBV30 and TRBJ2-7, the full variable domain reads SQTIHQWPATLVQPVGSPLSLECTVEGTSNPNLYWYRQAAGRGLQLLFYSVGIGQISSEVPQNLSASRPQDRQFILSSKKLLLSDSGFYLCAWSGGSSYEQYFGPGTRLTVT.

The CDR3 region has the DNA TGTGCCAGCAGTCGGAGAGGACAGGATACGCAGTATTTT. The encoded protein is CASSRRGQDTQYF. This chain uses TRBV12-3 or TRBV12-4 with TRBJ2-3, with D tentatively TRBD1 (6 bases). The V and J ends lost 5 bases and 6 bases respectively, with 12 bases between them. The CDR3 covers 13 residues.

This clonotype was observed a few times. V gene TRBV7-9 combines with J gene TRBJ2-3; 7 bases map to TRBD2. Germline trimming cut 7 bases from V and 0 bases from J; bases unmatched to any gene: 10. CDR1 is SEHNR, CDR2 FQNEAQ, per germline (reference sequence). This CDR3 region has 16 residues. The CDR3 DNA is TGTGCCAGCAATAAAGGGTCGGGACTAAGCACAGATACGCAGTATTTT. Translating it yields CASNKGSGLSTDTQYF.

V gene TRBV4-2 combines with J gene TRBJ2-5; D uncertain. V lost 0 bases, J lost 5 bases, and 16 bases lay in between. CDR3 length: 16 amino acids. CDR1 and CDR2 (germline): LGHNA, YNFKEQ. The CDR3 bases are TGTGCCAGCAGCCAAGAATTGCCCAGCGTCGGCGAGACCCAGTACTTC. Amino acid sequence: CASSQELPSVGETQYF.

A note on this clonotype: The junction shows a germline mismatch at one end, possibly a read error. The V and J genes are TRBV28 and TRBJ2-7; D is perhaps TRBD2 (6 bases). Germline V gene sequence: CDR1 MDHEN, CDR2 SYDVKM. There are 16 residues in the CDR3. The CDR3 bases are TGTGCCAGCAGCTCGGCGGGATTATCTAACAAATACGAGCGGTACTTC. Its translation: CASSSAGLSNKYERYF.

A few counts support this clonotype. The J gene is TRBJ2-7, the V gene TRBV29-1; D is undetermined. The V gene's germline CDR1 is SQVTM and CDR2 ANQGSEA. The CDR3 spans 10 residues. V gave up 6 bases and J gave up 6 bases, with 9 bases separating them. This CDR3 reads CSVQVGEQYF. The CDR3 nucleotides read TGCAGCGTGCAGGTGGGCGAGCAGTACTTC.

This clonotype came up a few times. The chain employs TRBV7-8 and TRBJ2-7; 8 bases fit TRBD2. This CDR3 region has 16 residues. CDR1 SGHVS and CDR2 FQNEAQ come from the germline V gene. This CDR3 reads CDPIGPRLANIYEQYF. CDR3 nucleotides: TGTGACCCGATCGGCCCTCGACTAGCGAATATTTACGAGCAGTACTTC.

The chain has TRBV28 and TRBJ2-7; 8 nucleotides align to TRBD2. This CDR3 contains 13 residues. V shed 9 bases, J shed 3 bases, and the junction held 7 bases outside the gene matches. CDR1 and CDR2 from the germline V gene are MDHEN and SYDVKM. CDR3 in DNA: TGTGCCAGTCTGGGGGGACTAGTCTACGAGCAGTACTTC. It translates to CASLGGLVYEQYF.

This sequence joins TRBV12-3 or TRBV12-4 and TRBJ2-7; D may be TRBD2 (6 bases). CDR3 size: 14 residues. Trimming shortened V by 8 bases and J by 0 bases, and 14 bases separated the two germline ends. The chain's CDR3 is CASCGGTYSYEQYF. CDR3 nucleotide sequence: TGTGCCAGCTGTGGGGGGACTTACTCCTACGAGCAGTACTTC.

In this sample, this clonotype turned up a few times. The chain recombines TRBV6-1 with TRBJ2-3, with 8 positions matching TRBD2. CDR1 and CDR2 (germline): MNHNS, SASEGT. The CDR3 loop spans 18 amino acids. V was pared by 6 bases and J by 2 bases, with 16 bases of the junction left unmatched. The CDR3 DNA follows: TGTGCCAGCAGCAGTCTCGGACTAGCTAGCACCCTCACAGATACGCAGTATTTT. Its translation is CASSSLGLASTLTDTQYF.

This clonotype was seen repeatedly, ten times or more. The chain combines TRBV29-1 with TRBJ2-3; no clear D. Trimming removed 4 bases from V and 0 bases from J, with 23 bases in between. CDR1 SQVTM and CDR2 ANQGSEA come from the germline V gene. The CDR3 consists of 18 residues. CDR3 loop: CSVAYYRAEVASTDTQYF. DNA of the CDR3: TGCAGCGTTGCCTACTATCGGGCAGAAGTTGCCAGCACAGATACGCAGTATTTT.

The sample holds many counts of this clonotype. The chain employs TRBV5-1 and TRBJ2-3, with TRBD2 identical over 13 bases. The germline CDR1 and CDR2 sequences are SGHRS and YFSETQ. This CDR3 has 17 residues. After removal of 3 bases from V and 1 base from J, the junction contained 5 bases not matched to a gene. The CDR3 is CASSSGLAGDGTDTQYF. The CDR3 DNA sequence: TGCGCCAGCAGCTCAGGACTAGCGGGAGACGGCACAGATACGCAGTATTTT. The full variable domain, rest sourced from reference TRBV5-1 and TRBJ2-3, is KAGVTQTPRYLIKTRGQQVTLSCSPISGHRSVSWYQQTPGQGLQFLFEYFSETQRNKGNFPGRFSGRQFSNSRSEMNVSTLELGDSALYLCASSSGLAGDGTDTQYFGPGTRLTVL.

The chain combines TRBV29-1 with TRBJ2-7, with 13 positions matching TRBD2. The J call is in doubt because the DNA end fits TRBJ2-5 better. The CDR3 runs to 14 residues. CDR1 is SQVTM and CDR2 is ANQGSEA in the germline V gene. CDR3 loop: CSVGTSGSGETQYF. The CDR3 DNA reads TGCAGCGTTGGGACTAGCGGGAGTGGGGAGACCCAGTACTTC.

CDR3 residues: CASSQGDQSSYEQYF. In DNA, the CDR3 is TGCGCCAGCAGCCAAGGCGATCAGAGCTCCTACGAGCAGTACTTC. The chain links TRBV4-1 to TRBJ2-7; D ambiguous. Germline CDR1 and CDR2: MGHRA and YSYEKL. V lost 1 base and J lost 0, with 10 bases in between. The CDR3 spans 15 residues.

Here the CDR3 DNA reads TGTGCCAGCAGCTCGATTCAGGGGACTCGAGGCATTCAGTACTTC. Its protein is CASSSIQGTRGIQYF. V gene TRBV11-2 combines with J gene TRBJ2-4, with D perhaps being TRBD1 or TRBD2 (6 bases each). CDR1 and CDR2 from the germline V gene are SGHAT and FQNNGV. The CDR3 is 15 residues long. Trimming took 4 bases from V and 9 from J, leaving 19 bases between them.

The chain has TRBV20-1 and TRBJ1-5, with 12 bases aligning to TRBD1. This CDR3 has 16 residues. The V and J ends lost 1 base and 6 bases, in that order; junction bases with no gene match: 7. Germline V CDR1 and CDR2: DFQATT, SNEGSKA (reference sequence). The CDR3 protein is CSARGWGQGAPQPQHF. The CDR3 DNA reads TGCAGTGCTAGAGGCTGGGGACAGGGGGCCCCTCAGCCCCAGCATTTT.

This chain links TRBV25-1 with TRBJ1-2; tentative D call: TRBD1 (6 bases). The ends were cut back, 10 bases at V and 6 bases at J, with 18 bases in the middle. Looked up from germline, CDR1 is MGHDK and CDR2 is SYGVNS. The CDR3 spans 13 residues. The CDR3 DNA reads TGTGCCACCAGACCTACAGGGCTCGATGGCTACACCTTC. It yields the protein CATRPTGLDGYTF.

J is TRBJ2-3 and V is TRBV7-9; TRBD1 agrees at 8 bases. In germline, CDR1 is SEHNR, CDR2 FQNEAQ (reference sequence). The CDR3 is made up of 16 amino acids. V gave up 5 bases and J gave up 5 bases; unmatched junction bases: 12. The CDR3 sequence: CASSQNSGGNKDTQYF. The CDR3 coding sequence is TGTGCCAGCAGCCAAAACTCAGGGGGCAATAAAGATACGCAGTATTTT. Full variable domain (outside the CDR3, taken from reference TRBV7-9 and TRBJ2-3): DTGVSQNPRHKITKRGQNVTFRCDPISEHNRLYWYRQTLGQGPEFLTYFQNEAQLEKSRLLSDRFSAERPKGSFSTLEIQRTEQGDSAMYLCASSQNSGGNKDTQYFGPGTRLTVL.

The chain carries TRBV5-1 and TRBJ2-1, with a tentative D call TRBD1 (6 bases). With 0 bases removed from V and 3 bases from J, the gap between germline ends came to 10 bases. Per the germline V gene, CDR1 is SGHRS and CDR2 is YFSETQ. The CDR3 length is 15 residues. The CDR3 nucleotides read TGCGCCAGCAGCTTGGGACAGGCCAGCTACAATGAGCAGTTCTTC. The encoded protein is CASSLGQASYNEQFF.